The source of this T cell receptor (beta chain) is a study of cytomegalovirus exposure and HLA in healthy donors. Points from the study as a whole: Most TCR sequences were rare, but some public TCRs occurred in many donors. Cytomegalovirus status was reportedly diagnosed by the classifier with high sensitivity and specificity. Subsequent analysis found a tendency for first-cohort TCR clusters to co-occur within the 100 to 150 validation repertoires.

Germline V gives CDR1 MGHRA, CDR2 YSYEKL. The CDR3 contains 15 residues. J gave up 3 bases and V 1 base, and 4 bases lay outside the gene matches. Details on this clone: Antigen: not known.

Assay: immunoSEQ multiplex PCR; the TCRdb copy retains only in-frame clones and omits some. Of about 240,000 clones listed, 75% to 90% are singletons. Separation from the roughly 670-subject first cohort characterized the roughly 130-subject validation cohort, to which the donors belonged. J is TRBJ2-7 and V is TRBV4-1; TRBD1 aligns across 9 bases. Sequencing was performed on PBMCs. The sequence was obtained from a woman aged 25 to 45 in good health and CMV-seropositive. The CDR3 is CASSQGGTGHYEQYF. The CDR3 DNA reads TGCGCCAGCAGCCAAGGAGGGACAGGGCACTACGAGCAGTACTTC.